One sample yielded the 19 T cell receptor beta chains listed below, sequenced in a study of T cell responses to AZD1222 COVID-19 vaccine. Sequencing used immunoSEQ multiplex PCR; TCRdb keeps in-frame clones, though not all of them. Among approximately 120,000 clones listed, 70% to 90% were seen once. The source material was peripheral blood, sampled 28 days after the second AZD1222 dose. The receptors were sampled from an adult who received the AZD1222 COVID-19 vaccine.

The chain joins TRBV4-1 to TRBJ1-2; perhaps TRBD1 as D (6 bases). The CDR3 runs to 13 residues. The V end lost 0 bases, the J end lost 8 bases, and 10 bases lay between the germline ends. Germline assignment: CDR1 MGHRA and CDR2 YSYEKL. The CDR3 protein is CASSQERGLGYTF. The CDR3 coding sequence is TGCGCCAGCAGCCAAGAGCGGGGGCTGGGCTACACCTTC.

The CDR3, as DNA: TGTGCCAGCAGCGACGGGACAACCCCGTTGGCCCAGCATTTT. Translating it yields CASSDGTTPLAQHF. The chain uses TRBV5-6 and TRBJ1-5; a weak D match, TRBD1 (6 bases). V shed 4 bases and J shed 11 bases, with 19 bases lying between them. The CDR3 length is 14 residues. Germline-derived CDR1 and CDR2 are SGHDT and YYEEEE.

V usage is TRBV2 and J usage is TRBJ1-5; 7 bases are shared with TRBD1. The CDR3 is 14 residues long. Germline values: CDR1 SNHLY, CDR2 FYNNEI. With V trimmed by 6 bases and J by 5 bases, 7 bases remained unmatched. CDR3 amino acids: CASSVQGSHQPQHF. The CDR3 DNA reads TGTGCCAGCAGCGTACAGGGGTCCCATCAGCCCCAGCATTTT.

The chain uses TRBV18 and TRBJ2-7; possible D gene TRBD1, 6 bases. V was trimmed by 3 bases and J by 5 bases, leaving 11 bases between them. Germline V CDR1 and CDR2: KGHSH, LQKENI. The CDR3 contains 13 residues. DNA of the CDR3: TGTGCCAGCTCACCTTCGACAGGCCACGAGCAGTACTTC. Amino acids: CASSPSTGHEQYF.

The rearrangement joins TRBV19 to TRBJ1-2; 8 bases map to TRBD1. The CDR3 length is 14 residues. Germline assignment: CDR1 LNHDA and CDR2 SQIVND (reference sequence). V trimming: 10 bases; J trimming: 7 bases; junction bases outside the gene matches: 14. The DNA for the CDR3 is TGTGCCATTTCCCCGACAGGGGCGAAAGGTGGCTACACCTTC. Residues: CAISPTGAKGGYTF.

The J gene is TRBJ1-3, the V gene TRBV13, with D unresolved. Germline CDR1 is PRHDT and CDR2 is FYEKMQ (reference sequence). Trimming cost V 5 bases and J 0 bases, with 8 bases left between them. The CDR3 runs 14 residues. CDR3 residues: CASSTSGSGNTIYF. In DNA form, the CDR3 reads TGTGCCAGCAGCACGTCCGGCTCTGGAAACACCATATATTTT.

V gene TRBV6-5 combines with J gene TRBJ1-3; no clear D gene. Germline assignment: CDR1 MNHEY and CDR2 SVGAGI. V dropped 2 bases and J dropped 0 bases, with 5 bases sitting between them. The CDR3 is 14 residues long. The CDR3 nucleotides read TGTGCCAGCAGTTACGGACTCTCTGGAAACACCATATATTTT. This sequence encodes CASSYGLSGNTIYF.

This chain links TRBV2 with TRBJ1-1; D is unresolved. The CDR3 sequence is 12 residues long. Germline loops: CDR1 SNHLY, CDR2 FYNNEI. V shed 6 bases and J shed 5 bases, with 10 bases lying between them. CDR3 nucleotides: TGTGCCAGCAGAACAAGGCGGACTGAAGCTTTCTTT. Encoded protein: CASRTRRTEAFF.

The chain recombines TRBV6-5 with TRBJ1-2; 7 bases line up with TRBD1. The V segment lost 5 bases and the J segment 4 bases; nucleotides outside the gene matches: 10. The CDR3 is made up of 15 amino acids. Germline assignment: CDR1 MNHEY and CDR2 SVGAGI. The CDR3 region has the DNA TGTGCCAGCAGTACCAACCGGGACAGACTCTATGGCTACACCTTC. It yields the protein CASSTNRDRLYGYTF.

The chain carries TRBV7-2 and TRBJ2-7; 9 bases fit TRBD1. This CDR3 contains 16 residues. Germline V gene data show CDR1 as SGHTA and CDR2 as FQGNSA. With 1 base clipped from V and 3 bases from J, the junction kept 7 bases outside the gene matches. This CDR3 reads CASSLVGTGKLYEQYF. The DNA for the CDR3 is TGTGCCAGCAGCTTAGTTGGGACAGGGAAGCTCTACGAGCAGTACTTC.

The J gene is TRBJ1-4, the V gene TRBV18, with D uncertain. The CDR3 covers 12 residues. Trimming took off 3 bases at V and 6 bases at J, with 5 bases between the two ends. Germline V CDR1 and CDR2: KGHSH, LQKENI. CDR3 residues: CASSPRDEKLFF. In nucleotides, the CDR3 is TGTGCCAGCTCACCCCGTGATGAAAAACTGTTTTTT. The full variable domain, rest sourced from reference TRBV18 and TRBJ1-4, is NAGVMQNPRHLVRRRGQEARLRCSPMKGHSHVYWYRQLPEEGLKFMVYLQKENIIDESGMPKERFSAEFPKEGPSILRIQQVVRGDSAAYFCASSPRDEKLFFGSGTQLSVL.

This sequence joins TRBV5-6 and TRBJ2-7; D gene unclear. Germline V gene sequence: CDR1 SGHDT, CDR2 YYEEEE. The CDR3 has 13 amino acids. The ends were cut back, 0 bases at V and 7 bases at J, with 11 bases in the middle. The CDR3 bases are TGTGCCAGCAGCTTGGCGGGTGTGGGGGAGCAGTACTTC. This codes for CASSLAGVGEQYF.

The chain links TRBV27 to TRBJ2-6; D uncertain. With 2 bases removed from V and 2 bases from J, the gap between germline ends came to 4 bases. Germline values: CDR1 MNHEY, CDR2 SMNVEV (reference sequence). This CDR3 contains 14 residues. The CDR3 nucleotides are TGTGCCAGCAGTTTAACGCCTGGGGCCAACGTCCTGACTTTC. Its protein product is CASSLTPGANVLTF.

This CDR3 reads CASSLDLGGYGYTF. The CDR3 region has the DNA TGTGCCAGCAGCTTAGATCTAGGGGGCTATGGCTACACCTTC. V and J are TRBV13 and TRBJ1-2, with D perhaps TRBD1 (6 bases). V was cut by 1 base and J by 4 bases, with 10 bases left in between. CDR3 length: 14 residues. The germline V gene has CDR1 PRHDT and CDR2 FYEKMQ (reference sequence). The whole variable domain, remainder taken from reference TRBV13 and TRBJ1-2, is AAGVIQSPRHLIKEKRETATLKCYPIPRHDTVYWYQQGPGQDPQFLISFYEKMQSDKGSIPDRFSAQQFSDYHSELNMSSLELGDSALYFCASSLDLGGYGYTFGSGTRLTVV.

The chain combines TRBV29-1 with TRBJ2-3; 9 bases map to TRBD2. Germline assignment: CDR1 SQVTM and CDR2 ANQGSEA. The CDR3 length is 14 residues. The junction had 2 bases not matched to a gene; V was cut back by 2 bases and J by 2 bases. The CDR3 region is CSVELAGITDTQYF. The DNA of the CDR3 is TGCAGCGTTGAACTAGCGGGGATCACAGATACGCAGTATTTT.

The chain carries TRBV19 and TRBJ1-4; tentatively, D is TRBD1 (5 bases). V shed 4 bases and J shed 3 bases, with 12 bases lying between them. Germline V gives CDR1 LNHDA, CDR2 SQIVND (reference sequence). The CDR3 contains 15 residues. CDR3 loop: CASSKPGTANEKLFF. CDR3 nucleotide sequence: TGTGCCAGTAGTAAGCCCGGGACGGCTAATGAAAAACTGTTTTTT.

The chain couples TRBV30 to TRBJ1-5; D is unresolved. The CDR3 totals 13 residues. The germline V gene encodes CDR1 GTSNPN and CDR2 SVGIG (reference sequence). Between the trimmed V and J ends, which lost 3 bases and 0 bases, there was a span of 6 bases. The CDR3 coding sequence is TGTGCCTGGAGCGACTATAGCAATCAGCCCCAGCATTTT. It codes for CAWSDYSNQPQHF.

This chain joins TRBV12-3 or TRBV12-4 and TRBJ1-5; D unclear. With 2 bases removed from V and 4 bases from J, the gap between germline ends came to 6 bases. This CDR3 is built from 13 residues. In nucleotides, the CDR3 is TGTGCCAGCAGTTTATTGCCGAATCAGCCCCAGCATTTT. It is translated as CASSLLPNQPQHF.

V gene TRBV18 combines with J gene TRBJ2-1; D gene unclear. V lost 3 bases and J 0 bases, leaving 18 bases between the germline ends. Germline V gene sequence: CDR1 KGHSH, CDR2 LQKENI. The CDR3 runs to 18 residues. The CDR3 loop reads CASSPSTEFTYSYNEQFF. CDR3 DNA sequence: TGTGCCAGCTCACCGTCGACTGAATTTACCTACTCCTACAATGAGCAGTTCTTC.